Presented here are 5 T cell receptor beta chains from one specimen sequenced in a study of T cell responses to AZD1222 COVID-19 vaccine. TCRdb's copy holds only in-frame clones and misses some; the assay was immunoSEQ multiplex PCR. The table includes roughly 250,000 clones, 90% to 95% detected once. The sample was peripheral blood, taken on day 0 of AZD1222 vaccination. The receptors come from an adult in good health.

The CDR3 DNA reads TGTGCCATCAGTGAAAGGGAGGACATTTTTGGTCCCCGTGCTGGCTACACCTTC. Amino acids: CAISEREDIFGPRAGYTF. V gene TRBV10-3 combines with J gene TRBJ1-2, with D maybe TRBD1 (5 bases). Germline V lookup: CDR1 ENHRY, CDR2 SYGVKD. This CDR3 is 18 amino acids long. Trimming took off 3 bases at V and 7 bases at J, with 27 bases between the two ends.

The chain is built from TRBV7-9 and TRBJ2-1, with TRBD2 matching over 13 bases. The V gene end was trimmed by 5 bases and the J gene end by 4 bases; junction bases not matched to a gene: 17. The CDR3 is 20 amino acids. Germline assignment: CDR1 SEHNR and CDR2 FQNEAQ (reference sequence). The CDR3 nucleotides read TGTGCCAGCAGCAAAATTCGAGGACTAGCGGGAGAAGGGAGGTACAATGAGCAGTTCTTC. Its protein is CASSKIRGLAGEGRYNEQFF.

The rearrangement links TRBV5-1 to TRBJ1-1; D call uncertain. The germline gives CDR1 SGHRS, CDR2 YFSETQ. This CDR3 has 13 residues. V lost 5 bases and J 8 bases, leaving 16 bases between the germline ends. DNA for the CDR3: TGCGCCAGCAGGGCGACTCTCGTGGCGGAAGCTTTCTTT. Protein: CASRATLVAEAFF.

The chain has TRBV28 and TRBJ2-7, with D perhaps TRBD2 (6 bases). V was pared by 5 bases and J by 2 bases, with 13 bases between. The CDR3 spans 14 residues. Germline assignment: CDR1 MDHEN and CDR2 SYDVKM. The CDR3 DNA is TGTGCCAGCAGTCCCGGTAGCGGACCCTACGAGCAGTACTTC. It translates to CASSPGSGPYEQYF.

CDR3 nucleotides: TGTGCCAGCAGTGTACCTGAGCCTGAAGCTTTCTTT. Translated: CASSVPEPEAFF. The V and J genes are TRBV2 and TRBJ1-1; D is ambiguous. Germline assignment: CDR1 SNHLY and CDR2 FYNNEI. V was trimmed by 4 bases and J by 6 bases, leaving 9 bases between them. The CDR3 sequence is 12 residues long.